The 25 T cell receptor beta chains presented below share a single source sample, sequenced in a study of a mutant IDH1 vaccine in newly diagnosed glioma. Clones were read by immunoSEQ multiplex PCR, and TCRdb kept only the in-frame ones, dropping some. The sample shows 45,000 to 50,000 clones, more than 75% of them seen only once. Time point defined: week 35, safety follow-up. All doses held 300 ug of mutant IDH1 20-mer peptide, with topical imiquimod. Antigens for these TCRs are unknown. Sequenced material: PBMCs, taken from a glioma patient whose treatment included an IDH1 peptide vaccine. These receptors were collected from a woman aged 40-49 years with glioma.

This sequence joins TRBV18 and TRBJ1-6, with D possibly being TRBD1 (6 bases). Trimming removed 1 base at V and 8 bases at J, with 9 bases between. Germline CDR1 is KGHSH and CDR2 is LQKENI. The CDR3 sequence is 14 residues long. The CDR3: CASSPQTGYSPLHF. The CDR3 DNA is TGTGCCAGCTCACCACAGACAGGCTATTCACCCCTCCACTTT.

The chain recombines TRBV4-1 with TRBJ2-3; 11 bases are a match to TRBD1. Germline values: CDR1 MGHRA, CDR2 YSYEKL. CDR3 length: 17 amino acids. Losses at the gene ends were 2 bases for V and 3 bases for J; bases not matched to a gene: 7. CDR3 in amino acids: CASSQTGTGGNTDTQYF. The CDR3 DNA reads TGCGCCAGCAGCCAAACCGGGACAGGGGGAAATACAGATACGCAGTATTTT.

This clone turned up a few times. The V call is TRBV7-2, the J call TRBJ2-1; 9 bases are a match to TRBD2. This CDR3 contains 16 residues. With 5 bases clipped from V and 7 bases from J, the junction kept 12 bases outside the gene matches. Germline V gene lookup returns CDR1 SGHTA and CDR2 FQGNSA. The CDR3 here is CASSQGRRGGRNEQFF. CDR3 sequence (DNA): TGTGCCAGCAGCCAGGGGCGGCGGGGGGGCCGGAATGAGCAGTTCTTC.

Here the CDR3 reads CASSFQPRETEQYF. CDR3 coding DNA: TGCGCCAGCAGCTTCCAACCGCGAGAGACCGAGCAGTACTTC. V usage is TRBV5-1 and J usage is TRBJ2-7; D gene unclear. The CDR3 is 14 amino acids. Germline CDR1 reads SGHRS; CDR2 reads YFSETQ. The V gene lost 2 bases and the J gene lost 6 bases, with 15 bases spanning the gap.

The chain uses TRBV6-5 and TRBJ1-1; D is undetermined. Deletions cut 6 bases from V and 3 bases from J, with 11 bases between. Germline CDR1 MNHEY, CDR2 SVGAGI. The CDR3 contains 13 residues. CDR3 loop: CASRRVGDTEAFF. For the CDR3, the DNA is TGTGCCAGCAGAAGAGTCGGTGACACTGAAGCTTTCTTT.

The chain uses TRBV5-6 and TRBJ1-2; TRBD1 matches 7 bases. The CDR3 sequence is 15 residues long. V shed 4 bases and J 2 bases; nucleotides not matched to a gene: 8. Per germline, CDR1 SGHDT and CDR2 YYEEEE. CDR3 protein: CASSRRQGHNYGYTF. The CDR3 DNA reads as TGTGCCAGCAGCCGTAGACAGGGACACAACTATGGCTACACCTTC.

The chain recombines TRBV18 with TRBJ1-4, with D uncertain. Germline lookup yields CDR1 KGHSH and CDR2 LQKENI. V lost 5 bases and J lost 0, with 7 bases in between. CDR3 length: 14 residues. In DNA, the CDR3 is TGTGCCAGCTCATCTGTATCAACTAATGAAAAACTGTTTTTT. It is translated as CASSSVSTNEKLFF.

V usage is TRBV7-2 and J usage is TRBJ2-1, with D tentatively TRBD2 (7 bases). Per the germline V gene, CDR1 is SGHTA and CDR2 is FQGNSA. Trimming removed 2 bases at V and 3 bases at J, with 11 bases between. There are 15 residues in the CDR3. The CDR3 coding sequence is TGTGCCAGCAGCTTACTAGGGGGGGACTACAATGAGCAGTTCTTC. This sequence encodes CASSLLGGDYNEQFF.

This sequence joins TRBV6-5 and TRBJ2-7; no clear D gene. The CDR3 has 13 amino acids. Trimming removed 5 bases from V and 0 bases from J, with 8 bases in between. CDR1 and CDR2 (germline): MNHEY, SVGAGI. The DNA for the CDR3 is TGTGCCAGCAGTACAGCGAACTCCTACGAGCAGTACTTC. Translated: CASSTANSYEQYF.

J is TRBJ2-6 and V is TRBV4-2, with D possibly being TRBD1 or TRBD2 (5 bases each). Per the germline V gene, CDR1 is LGHNA and CDR2 is YNFKEQ. V was trimmed by 8 bases and J by 1 base, leaving 9 bases between them. The CDR3 extends over 14 amino acids. The CDR3 sequence is CASGGVSGANVLTF. For the CDR3, the DNA is TGTGCCAGCGGGGGAGTATCTGGGGCCAACGTCCTGACTTTC.

As concerns this clone: Germline is not matched at one junction end, which may reflect a read error. V usage is TRBV7-7 and J usage is TRBJ2-2; TRBD2 matches 11 bases. CDR3 size: 16 residues. In germline, CDR1 is SSHAT, CDR2 FNYEAQ (reference sequence). CDR3 nucleotides: TGTGCTAGCAGCGCAAACCTAGCGGGGGGACCCGGGGAGCTGTTTTTT. Its protein product is CASSANLAGGPGELFF.

The CDR3 DNA sequence: TGTGCCGGGGCAGGGGGGTCATATGGCTACACCTTC. Translation gives CAGAGGSYGYTF. V gene TRBV6-1 combines with J gene TRBJ1-2, with 7 bases that match TRBD1. In germline, CDR1 is MNHNS, CDR2 SASEGT. CDR3 length equals 12 residues. With V trimmed by 11 bases and J by 5 bases, 8 bases remained unmatched.

This rearrangement joins TRBV18 to TRBJ2-1, with 10 bases lining up with TRBD2. V lost 3 bases and J lost 3; bases outside the gene matches: 2. The germline gives CDR1 KGHSH, CDR2 LQKENI. The CDR3 is 15 amino acids. The DNA for the CDR3 is TGTGCCAGCTCACCTCTAGCGGGAGACTACAATGAGCAGTTCTTC. This codes for CASSPLAGDYNEQFF.

The chain has TRBV19 and TRBJ1-2; weak D call: TRBD1 (6 bases). The CDR3 has 16 residues. Germline V gives CDR1 LNHDA, CDR2 SQIVND (reference sequence). V was trimmed by 8 bases and J by 4 bases, leaving 23 bases between them. In DNA form, the CDR3 reads TGTGCCAGTGGGGGGGCAGGAGCCCGATCTTCCTATGGCTACACCTTC. Its protein product is CASGGAGARSSYGYTF.

This clone was recorded a few times. This chain joins TRBV18 and TRBJ1-5; D possibly corresponds to TRBD1 (5 bases). Germline-derived CDR1 and CDR2 are KGHSH and LQKENI. The V end was cut by 8 bases, the J end by 4 bases, with 12 bases between. The CDR3 loop spans 13 amino acids. The CDR3 is CASNGGGNQPQHF. CDR3 nucleotides: TGTGCCAGCAATGGTGGGGGGAATCAGCCCCAGCATTTT.

This chain links TRBV5-1 with TRBJ2-2; 9 nucleotides line up with TRBD2. This CDR3 spans 14 amino acids. The V and J ends lost 0 bases and 10 bases, in that order; junction bases with no gene match: 4. Looked up from germline, CDR1 is SGHRS and CDR2 is YFSETQ. The CDR3 nucleotides read TGCGCCAGCAGCTTGGGGACTAGCGCCCCGGAGCTGTTTTTT. Encoded protein: CASSLGTSAPELFF. Based on the CDR3 plus reference TRBV5-1 and TRBJ2-2, the full variable domain is KAGVTQTPRYLIKTRGQQVTLSCSPISGHRSVSWYQQTPGQGLQFLFEYFSETQRNKGNFPGRFSGRQFSNSRSEMNVSTLELGDSALYLCASSLGTSAPELFFGEGSRLTVL.

This clone was picked up one time. V is TRBV6-1 and J is TRBJ1-2; a weak D match, TRBD1 (5 bases). The germline V gene encodes CDR1 MNHNS and CDR2 SASEGT. The CDR3 spans 14 residues. V was shortened by 4 bases and J by 4 bases, with 13 bases between the two germline ends. Here the CDR3 DNA reads TGTGCCAGCAGTGTGCCGGGACGTCCCTATGGCTACACCTTC. It encodes CASSVPGRPYGYTF.

This clone was seen a single time. V gene TRBV14 combines with J gene TRBJ2-7, with D hard to call. CDR3 length: 12 residues. The V and J ends lost 3 bases and 3 bases respectively, with 6 bases between them. The germline V gene has CDR1 SGHDN and CDR2 FVKESK. CDR3 in amino acids: CASSHLDYEQYF. CDR3 in DNA: TGTGCCAGCAGCCACCTAGACTACGAGCAGTACTTC.

The chain combines TRBV4-1 with TRBJ2-3; tentatively, D is TRBD2 (6 bases). CDR1 MGHRA and CDR2 YSYEKL come from the germline V gene. Deletions cut 1 base from V and 0 bases from J, with 8 bases between. CDR3 length: 15 amino acids. Here the CDR3 DNA reads TGCGCCAGCAGCCAAGGACTAGTGAGCACAGATACGCAGTATTTT. Protein sequence: CASSQGLVSTDTQYF.

This clone has just a few counts. The V and J genes are TRBV5-1 and TRBJ2-2; 12 bases map to TRBD1. V shed 4 bases and J 3 bases; nucleotides not matched to a gene: 7. The CDR3 covers 17 residues. Germline V gene lookup returns CDR1 SGHRS and CDR2 YFSETQ. CDR3 in amino acids: CASSKGQGAFDTGELFF. CDR3 coding DNA: TGCGCCAGCAGCAAGGGACAGGGGGCATTTGACACCGGGGAGCTGTTTTTT.

The V gene is TRBV6-1, the J gene TRBJ2-7; 7 bases are shared with TRBD1. Looked up from germline, CDR1 is MNHNS and CDR2 is SASEGT. The CDR3 spans 14 residues. With V trimmed by 4 bases and J by 2 bases, 5 bases remained unmatched. In DNA, the CDR3 is TGTGCCAGCAGTGCCCAGACAGGGACCTACGAGCAGTACTTC. Residues: CASSAQTGTYEQYF.

This chain links TRBV5-4 with TRBJ2-5, with 16 positions matching TRBD2. After removal of 2 bases from V and 4 bases from J, the junction contained 11 bases not matched to a gene. CDR1 and CDR2 from the germline V gene are SGHNT and YYREEE (reference sequence). CDR3 length equals 19 residues. CDR3 residues: CASSFSGTSGRAGGETQYF. The CDR3 nucleotides read TGTGCCAGCAGCTTTTCCGGGACTAGCGGGAGGGCCGGGGGAGAGACCCAGTACTTC.

The gene calls are TRBV18 and TRBJ2-7; D remains unclear. Trimming shortened V by 2 bases and J by 2 bases, and 4 bases separated the two germline ends. The germline CDR1 and CDR2 sequences are KGHSH and LQKENI. This CDR3 has 12 amino acids. Here the CDR3 DNA reads TGTGCCAGCTCACCAGGGGCCTACGAGCAGTACTTC. Encoded protein: CASSPGAYEQYF.

This chain links TRBV2 with TRBJ1-2, with D unclear. V lost 5 bases and J 8 bases, leaving 12 bases between the germline ends. In germline, CDR1 is SNHLY, CDR2 FYNNEI. CDR3 size: 12 residues. CDR3 coding DNA: TGTGCCAGCAGTTTGAGGGAAGGAGGCTACACCTTC. Translating it yields CASSLREGGYTF.

The chain is built from TRBV10-3 and TRBJ1-5, with a possible D match to TRBD1 (6 bases). The germline V gene has CDR1 ENHRY and CDR2 SYGVKD. This CDR3 is 14 amino acids long. V shed 0 bases and J shed 4 bases, with 7 bases lying between them. CDR3 in amino acids: CAISESGGNQPQHF. The CDR3 nucleotides are TGTGCCATCAGTGAGTCAGGGGGAAATCAGCCCCAGCATTTT.